Following are 18 T cell receptor beta chains from one sample sequenced in a study of cytomegalovirus exposure and HLA in healthy donors. Primers: 60 Vbeta forward and 13 Jbeta reverse. TCRdb's copy holds only in-frame clones and misses some; the assay was immunoSEQ multiplex PCR. The profile shows 100,000 to 150,000 clones, more than 75% of them singletons. The specimen sequenced was PBMCs. The receptors stem from a woman aged 55-69 years in good health and CMV-seropositive.

The chain recombines TRBV5-1 with TRBJ2-3; D possibly corresponds to TRBD2 (6 bases). This CDR3 is 15 amino acids long. Per the germline V gene, CDR1 is SGHRS and CDR2 is YFSETQ. V was cut by 1 base and J by 4 bases, with 13 bases left in between. CDR3 coding DNA: TGCGCCAGCAGCTTGTCCGGGAGTGCGGCAGATACGCAGTATTTT. This translates into CASSLSGSAADTQYF.

The chain recombines TRBV19 with TRBJ2-7; no reliable D call. The CDR3 extends over 14 amino acids. V lost 5 bases and J 0 bases, leaving 11 bases between the germline ends. Germline V lookup: CDR1 LNHDA, CDR2 SQIVND (reference sequence). CDR3 DNA sequence: TGTGCCAGTAGTCTCCGACTGAGCTCCTACGAGCAGTACTTC. Translated, it gives CASSLRLSSYEQYF.

This rearrangement joins TRBV5-1 to TRBJ2-5; D might be TRBD2 (5 bases). Deletions cut 4 bases from V and 3 bases from J, with 13 bases between. CDR3 length: 14 residues. From germline, CDR1 is SGHRS and CDR2 YFSETQ. Here the CDR3 DNA reads TGCGCCAGCAGCCTAGGGAGCTCTGAAGAGACCCAGTACTTC. Its translation is CASSLGSSEETQYF.

This clone was recorded a few times. The rearrangement joins TRBV4-1 to TRBJ1-2, with D unclear. The CDR3 has 17 residues. Germline CDR1 MGHRA, CDR2 YSYEKL. V was trimmed by 0 bases and J by 7 bases, leaving 21 bases between them. The CDR3 DNA reads TGCGCCAGCAGCCAAGAAAGAGCAACTTCACTCACTACTGGCTACACCTTC. Translated: CASSQERATSLTTGYTF.

The chain is built from TRBV5-1 and TRBJ1-1; 8 nucleotides agree with TRBD1. The V gene's germline CDR1 is SGHRS and CDR2 YFSETQ. The J segment lost 1 base and the V segment lost 0 bases, leaving 5 bases of the junction unmatched. CDR3 length: 16 amino acids. CDR3 protein: CASSLVDRGENTEAFF. CDR3 sequence (DNA): TGCGCCAGCAGCTTGGTTGACAGGGGAGAGAACACTGAAGCTTTCTTT.

The chain has TRBV7-3 and TRBJ2-7, with D perhaps matching TRBD1 (5 bases). Germline loops: CDR1 SGHTA, CDR2 FQGTGA. V was clipped by 2 bases and J by 2 bases, with 7 bases between them. The CDR3 covers 13 residues. The CDR3 sequence is CASSLGATYEQYF. DNA for the CDR3: TGTGCCAGCAGCTTAGGGGCCACCTACGAGCAGTACTTC.

The chain has TRBV4-1 and TRBJ1-2; the match to TRBD1 covers 8 bases. The CDR3 is 14 residues long. Trimming cost V 1 base and J 3 bases; bases outside gene matches: 1. The germline V gene encodes CDR1 MGHRA and CDR2 YSYEKL. CDR3 region: CASSQVTGDYGYTF. The CDR3 DNA follows: TGCGCCAGCAGCCAAGTGACAGGGGACTATGGCTACACCTTC.

This rearrangement joins TRBV6-6 to TRBJ1-2; TRBD1 agrees at 10 bases. CDR1 is MNHNY and CDR2 is SVGAGI in the germline V gene (reference sequence). The CDR3 is made up of 15 amino acids. V lost 5 bases, J lost 2 bases, and 5 bases stayed unmatched. The CDR3 DNA follows: TGTGCCAGCAGTCACCGACAGGGGGCGAACTATGGCTACACCTTC. Amino acid sequence: CASSHRQGANYGYTF.

CDR3 sequence: CASSARDRGLNEAFF. Here the CDR3 DNA reads TGTGCCAGCAGCGCCCGGGACAGGGGGCTTAATGAAGCTTTCTTT. J is TRBJ1-1 and V is TRBV4-2; 12 bases map to TRBD1. Trimming took 5 bases from V and 7 from J; bases not matched to a gene: 8. Per germline, CDR1 LGHNA and CDR2 YNFKEQ. There are 15 residues in the CDR3.

The chain links TRBV4-3 to TRBJ2-6, with D unclear. Germline V CDR1 and CDR2: LGHNA, YSLEER. The V and J ends lost 3 bases and 0 bases respectively, with 9 bases between them. This CDR3 spans 16 amino acids. The CDR3 spells CASSHTVGSGANVLTF. The CDR3, as DNA: TGCGCCAGCAGCCATACGGTCGGCTCTGGGGCCAACGTCCTGACTTTC.

The rearrangement links TRBV28 to TRBJ2-5; D is unresolved. The J call may be mistaken, given a closer DNA end match to TRBJ2-7. Germline V gene lookup returns CDR1 MDHEN and CDR2 SYDVKM. This CDR3 comprises 13 residues. The CDR3, as DNA: TGTGCCAGCAGTTTGTTGTCCCCCTACGAGCAGTACTTC. Translated: CASSLLSPYEQYF.

The V call is TRBV19, the J call TRBJ1-5, with a possible D match to TRBD1 (6 bases). The CDR3 has 15 amino acids. The V and J ends lost 4 bases and 4 bases respectively, with 14 bases between them. Per the germline V gene, CDR1 is LNHDA and CDR2 is SQIVND (reference sequence). In nucleotides, the CDR3 is TGTGCCAGTAGTACCCCCGGGACACCGAATCAGCCCCAGCATTTT. Protein product: CASSTPGTPNQPQHF.

V usage is TRBV7-2 and J usage is TRBJ2-1, with D possibly TRBD2 on 7 matching bases. V was pared by 1 base and J by 2 bases, with 9 bases between. This CDR3 is 15 amino acids long. The germline CDR1 and CDR2 sequences are SGHTA and FQGNSA. The CDR3 region has the DNA TGTGCCAGCAGCTTAGGGCGGGGGCCCTACAATGAGCAGTTCTTC. This codes for CASSLGRGPYNEQFF. Full variable domain (missing parts from reference TRBV7-2 and TRBJ2-1): GAGVSQSPSNKVTEKGKDVELRCDPISGHTALYWYRQSLGQGLEFLIYFQGNSAPDKSGLPSDRFSAERTGGSVSTLTIQRTQQEDSAVYLCASSLGRGPYNEQFFGPGTRLTVL.

The chain uses TRBV6-6 and TRBJ2-1, with 9 bases identical to TRBD2. With V trimmed by 6 bases and J by 4 bases, 7 bases remained unmatched. The CDR3 has 15 residues. Germline CDR1 is MNHNY and CDR2 is SVGAGI (reference sequence). The CDR3 DNA reads TGTGCCAGCAGCCGTTCTAGCGGGGATTACAATGAGCAGTTCTTC. This codes for CASSRSSGDYNEQFF.

V gene TRBV5-1 combines with J gene TRBJ1-1; the D is unclear. Germline V gene sequence: CDR1 SGHRS, CDR2 YFSETQ. This CDR3 contains 14 residues. Trimming cost V 0 bases and J 4 bases, with 10 bases left between them. CDR3 coding DNA: TGCGCCAGCAGCTTGGCAGCGGGGTCCACTGAAGCTTTCTTT. It yields the protein CASSLAAGSTEAFF. Combining the CDR3 with reference TRBV5-1 and TRBJ1-1 gives the whole variable domain KAGVTQTPRYLIKTRGQQVTLSCSPISGHRSVSWYQQTPGQGLQFLFEYFSETQRNKGNFPGRFSGRQFSNSRSEMNVSTLELGDSALYLCASSLAAGSTEAFFGQGTRLTVV.

The J gene is TRBJ2-3, the V gene TRBV28; TRBD2 aligns across 8 bases. The CDR3 loop spans 15 amino acids. J gave up 0 bases and V 6 bases, and 5 bases lay outside the gene matches. The V gene's germline CDR1 is MDHEN and CDR2 SYDVKM. The CDR3 nucleotides are TGTGCCAGCAGAAGGACTAGCCGTAGCACAGATACGCAGTATTTT. Protein sequence: CASRRTSRSTDTQYF.

The chain has TRBV6-5 and TRBJ1-5; 10 bases are shared with TRBD1. The ends lost 6 bases at V and 6 bases at J; junction bases unmatched: 5. The length of the CDR3 is 14 residues. Germline CDR1 reads MNHEY; CDR2 reads SVGAGI. The CDR3 loop reads CASRPGTGVQPQHF. CDR3 DNA: TGTGCCAGCAGGCCCGGGACAGGGGTTCAGCCCCAGCATTTT.

The genes are TRBV4-1 and TRBJ1-2; 9 bases are shared with TRBD1. Germline V gene lookup returns CDR1 MGHRA and CDR2 YSYEKL. The junction had 4 bases not matched to a gene; V was cut back by 3 bases and J by 2 bases. The CDR3 length is 15 residues. CDR3 sequence: CASSHPGTGNYGYTF. CDR3 DNA sequence: TGCGCCAGCAGCCATCCCGGGACAGGGAACTATGGCTACACCTTC.